The rows below give T cell receptor beta chains drawn from one sample of a study of blood T cells in healthy people across ages. TCRdb passed the 5' RACE reads through MiXCR, listing each CDR3 protein once. The sample includes some 1.4 million distinct CDR3 sequences, 42% of them seen just once. The sample comprised blood. These TCRs come from a woman younger than 35 in good health. Each CDR3 is given with its conserved first and last residue. The D gene is left open where the match is weak. The size entry is marked missing in some rows and otherwise reads once, few, many or a size class.

TRBJ2-1,TRBV5-1,NA,many,TGCGCCAGCAGCTTGGTAAGCCTTACTAGGGGTGAGCAGTTCTTC,CASSLVSLTRGEQFF
TRBJ2-1,TRBV7-9,NA,NA,TGTGCCAGCAGCACTTCTGGCAGCCAAGAGACCCAGTTCTTC,CASSTSGSQETQFF
TRBJ2-3,TRBV2,NA,NA,TGTGCCAGCAGTGCAGACTCGGGGGTAGCAACTAGCACAGATACGCAGTATTTT,CASSADSGVATSTDTQYF
TRBJ2-1,TRBV7-8,NA,NA,NA,CASSRDYFGPFF
TRBJ2-2,TRBV7-2,TRBD2,many,TGTGCCAGCAGCTTGACTAGCGGGAACACCGGGGAGCTGTTTTTT,CASSLTSGNTGELFF
TRBJ2-1,TRBV5-4,TRBD2,NA,TGTGCCAGCACCGAGGGACTAACGGACTGCAATGAGCAGTTCTTC,CASTEGLTDCNEQFF
TRBJ1-4,TRBV12-3/TRBV12-4,NA,NA,TGTGCCAGCAACCTTTCCCGGGGCGAAAAACTGTTTTTT,CASNLSRGEKLFF
TRBJ2-5,TRBV30,NA,few,TGTGCCTGGAGTCGGTTAGCGGAGTACCAAGAGACCCAGTACTTC,CAWSRLAEYQETQYF
TRBJ2-6,TRBV10-3,NA,few,TGTGCCATCAGCCCCGCTGGGGCCAACGTCCTGACTTTC,CAISPAGANVLTF
TRBJ2-1,TRBV7-2,NA,few,TGTGCCAGCAGCTCCCTTTGGGGGCAGTTCTTC,CASSSLWGQFF
TRBJ2-2,TRBV5-1,NA,NA,TGCGCCAGCAGAAAAAGGACGGAGAACACCGGGGAGCTGTTTTTT,CASRKRTENTGELFF
TRBJ2-1,TRBV4-2,NA,NA,TGTGCCAGCGGCCAAGGAATGGCGGGGGCTTACAATGAGCAGTTCTTC,CASGQGMAGAYNEQFF
TRBJ1-2,TRBV7-9,NA,NA,TGTGCCAGCAGCGCTTGGCCCACTAACTATGGCTACACCTTC,CASSAWPTNYGYTF
TRBJ2-1,TRBV5-6,NA,few,TGTGCCAGCAGCTTGCCTCCGGGACTTACAGCTCGGAATGAGCAGTTCTTC,CASSLPPGLTARNEQFF
TRBJ2-1,TRBV10-3,TRBD2,few,TGTGCCATCAGTGAGTCAAGCGGGGGGGCGGATGAGCAGTTCTTC,CAISESSGGADEQFF
TRBJ2-7,TRBV11-2,NA,NA,TGTGCCAGCAGCTTATTCCACGGGACGGCCTACGAGCAGTACTTC,CASSLFHGTAYEQYF
TRBJ2-7,TRBV25-1,NA,few,TGTGCCAGCAGTGATGGCCTGGGAACCAACTCCTACGAGCAGTACTTC,CASSDGLGTNSYEQYF
TRBJ2-2,TRBV2,NA,once,TGTGCCAGCAGTGGGGACTCCGACACCGGGGAGCTGTTTTTT,CASSGDSDTGELFF
TRBJ2-7,TRBV6-5,NA,NA,TGTGCCAGCAGTGACTCTGCCAGGGCTTACGAGCAGTACTTC,CASSDSARAYEQYF
TRBJ1-6,TRBV30,NA,NA,TGTGCCTGGAGTGTGGAACATAATTCACCCCTCCACTTT,CAWSVEHNSPLHF
TRBJ1-1,TRBV5-1,NA,few,TGCGCCAGCAGCTATACGGCTTCTAACACTGAAGCTTTCTTT,CASSYTASNTEAFF
TRBJ2-1,TRBV5-1,TRBD2,NA,TGCGCCAGCAGCTCTTTAGCGGGAGACGGCTACAATGAGCAGTTCTTC,CASSSLAGDGYNEQFF
TRBJ2-3,TRBV7-2,TRBD2,NA,TGTGCCAGCAGCTCACGAGCGGGGTCGCAGTATTTT,CASSSRAGSQYF
TRBJ1-5,TRBV15,TRBD1,few,TGTGCCACCAGCAGAGATCCCGGACAGGGAGAGGTTAGTCAGCCCCAGCATTTT,CATSRDPGQGEVSQPQHF
TRBJ2-5,TRBV12-3/TRBV12-4,TRBD2,NA,TGTGCCAGCAGTCGGACTAGCGGGCCTTGGAATGAGCAGTACTTC,CASSRTSGPWNEQYF
TRBJ2-3,TRBV3-1,TRBD2,NA,TGTGCCAGCAGCCCCGGACTAGCGGGGGTACTTATCACAGATACGCAGTATTTT,CASSPGLAGVLITDTQYF
TRBJ1-2,TRBV6-1,NA,NA,TGTGCCAGCAGTGAAGTCACAGGGCGCATTTTCTATGGCTACACCTTC,CASSEVTGRIFYGYTF
TRBJ2-1,TRBV2,NA,few,TGTGCCAGCAGCGCGGACGGGAAGGGCTACAATGAGCAGTTCTTC,CASSADGKGYNEQFF
TRBJ1-4,TRBV20-1,NA,few,TGCAGTGCTACCCGGCAGACCGGAGAAAAACTGTTTTTT,CSATRQTGEKLFF
TRBJ2-5,TRBV6-6,TRBD2,NA,TGTGCCAGCAGTCCTCGAGCGGGAGCAGGGGAGCAGTACTTC,CASSPRAGAGEQYF
TRBJ1-2,TRBV2,TRBD1,NA,TGTGCCAGCAGTCCTGACGTAGGACAGGGCCAACTAAGGGGGTTCACCTTC,CASSPDVGQGQLRGFTF
TRBJ2-1,TRBV28,TRBD2,NA,TGTGCCAGCAGTTTCTTAGGTAGCGGGAGATCGAATGAGCAGTTCTTC,CASSFLGSGRSNEQFF
TRBJ2-7,TRBV20-1,NA,few,TGCAGTGCTAGAGATATCGGCAGGGGCTACGAGCAGTACTTC,CSARDIGRGYEQYF
TRBJ2-7,TRBV10-1,NA,few,TGCGCCAGCAGTGTCGGCAGGGATCTGTCCGAGCAGTACTTC,CASSVGRDLSEQYF
TRBJ1-4,TRBV2,NA,few,TGTGCCAGCAGCGGAGGAGGAGCCGTTAATGAAAAACTGTTTTTT,CASSGGGAVNEKLFF
TRBJ2-5,TRBV5-1,TRBD2,few,TGCGCCAGCAGCTTGGCTAGCGGAGGCCCGGAGACCCAGTACTTC,CASSLASGGPETQYF
TRBJ2-7,TRBV12-5,NA,NA,TGTGCTAGTGGTTTGGTGTGGGAGAGCTCCTACAATGAGCAGTACTTC,CASGLVWESSYNEQYF
TRBJ1-6,TRBV12-3/TRBV12-4,NA,NA,TGTGCCAGCAGTTTCCCCAGGGTCAATTCACCCCTCCACTTT,CASSFPRVNSPLHF
TRBJ1-6,TRBV5-6,TRBD1,NA,TGTGCCAGCAGCTGGGGGACAGGAGCCAATTCACCCCTCCACTTT,CASSWGTGANSPLHF
TRBJ2-2,TRBV14,NA,NA,TGTGCCAGCAGCCCAACGTCCACCGGGGAGCTGTTTTTT,CASSPTSTGELFF
TRBJ1-2,TRBV20-1,NA,NA,TGCAGTGCTAGAGGAGAAGGGGCCCTCCGCAACTATGGCTACACCTTC,CSARGEGALRNYGYTF
TRBJ2-7,TRBV5-5,NA,NA,TGTGCCAGCAGCCCAGCCGTACTTGGGGGCAATGAGCAGTACTTC,CASSPAVLGGNEQYF
TRBJ2-3,TRBV2,TRBD1,NA,TGTGCCAGCACCCTGGACAGGGCGTCCACCACAGATACGCAGTATTTT,CASTLDRASTTDTQYF
TRBJ1-5,TRBV7-2,NA,NA,TGTGCCAGCAGCTACGGTGGGGTCCTCCTAAATCAGCCCCAGCATTTT,CASSYGGVLLNQPQHF
TRBJ1-2,TRBV5-5,NA,NA,TGTGCCAGCAGCGACGGACCCGACTATGGCTACACCTTC,CASSDGPDYGYTF
TRBJ2-7,TRBV6-1,NA,few,TGTGCCAGCGAAAGAGGCGAGCAGTACTTC,CASERGEQYF
TRBJ1-1,TRBV2,NA,NA,TGTGCCAGCAGTAGTGATCGGGGGGCTGGTATCACTGAAGCTTTCTTT,CASSSDRGAGITEAFF
TRBJ2-7,TRBV12-3/TRBV12-4,NA,few,TGTGCCAGCAGTTTAGGCAGGGGGGACCCCAGCTACGAGCAGTACTTC,CASSLGRGDPSYEQYF
TRBJ2-5,TRBV5-5,TRBD1,few,TGTGCCAGCCTCCCGAGGGTGACAGGGACGGAAGAGACCCAGTACTTC,CASLPRVTGTEETQYF
TRBJ1-6,TRBV20-1,NA,few,TGCAGTGCTAGAGCGGCAGGGAGGAATTCACCCCTCCACTTT,CSARAAGRNSPLHF
TRBJ1-2,TRBV28,NA,few,TGTGCCAGCAGCCGCACCAAGACGGGGTCCTTCTATGGCTACACCTTC,CASSRTKTGSFYGYTF